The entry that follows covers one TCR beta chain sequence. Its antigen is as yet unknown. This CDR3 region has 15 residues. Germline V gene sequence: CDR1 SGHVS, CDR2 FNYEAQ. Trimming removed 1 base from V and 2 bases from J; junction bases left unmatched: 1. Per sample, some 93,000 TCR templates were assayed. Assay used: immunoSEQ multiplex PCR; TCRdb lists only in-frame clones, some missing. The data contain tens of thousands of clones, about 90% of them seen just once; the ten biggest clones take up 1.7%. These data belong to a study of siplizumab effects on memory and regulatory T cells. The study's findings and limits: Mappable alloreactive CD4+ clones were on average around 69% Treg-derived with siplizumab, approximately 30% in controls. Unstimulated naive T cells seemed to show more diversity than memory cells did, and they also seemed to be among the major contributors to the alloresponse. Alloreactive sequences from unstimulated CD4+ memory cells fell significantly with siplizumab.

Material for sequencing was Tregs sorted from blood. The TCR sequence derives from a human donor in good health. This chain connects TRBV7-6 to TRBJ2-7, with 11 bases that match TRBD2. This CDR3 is CASSLVAGGTYEQYF. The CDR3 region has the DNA TGTGCCAGCAGCTTAGTAGCGGGGGGGACCTACGAGCAGTACTTC.